One and the same sample provided the 7 T cell receptor beta chains below, sequenced in a study of T cells in localized non-small cell lung cancer. The method was immunoSEQ multiplex PCR; TCRdb's version includes in-frame clones alone and lacks a portion of them. The table has approximately 52,000 clones, about nine tenths seen once; the top ten hold approximately 20%. The material sequenced was peripheral blood, taken before any cancer treatment. The receptors derive from a male donor aged 60 or older with stage III squamous cell lung carcinoma.

J is TRBJ2-4 and V is TRBV5-1; possibly TRBD1 for D (5 bases). The CDR3 spans 17 residues. Deletions cut 0 bases from V and 0 bases from J, with 13 bases between. CDR1 and CDR2 from the germline V gene are SGHRS and YFSETQ. The CDR3 loop is CASSLVGRVEAKNIQYF. The CDR3 nucleotides are TGCGCCAGCAGCTTGGTCGGCAGGGTGGAAGCCAAAAACATTCAGTACTTC.

This clone was recorded once. CDR3 sequence: CASSVTGRGNTIYF. The CDR3 DNA reads TGTGCCAGCAGTGTCACAGGGAGGGGAAACACCATATATTTT. The chain is built from TRBV6-1 and TRBJ1-3; tentatively, D is TRBD1 (6 bases). Per the germline V gene, CDR1 is MNHNS and CDR2 is SASEGT. The germline V and J ends were trimmed by 4 bases and 4 bases, with 11 bases remaining between them. This CDR3 is built from 14 residues.

This sequence joins TRBV4-1 and TRBJ2-1; 7 positions match TRBD2. V lost 0 bases and J lost 3; bases outside the gene matches: 11. Germline-derived CDR1 and CDR2 are MGHRA and YSYEKL. The CDR3 contains 18 residues. The CDR3 reads CASSQDGAAGVNYNEQFF. The CDR3, as DNA: TGCGCCAGCAGCCAAGATGGGGCGGCGGGGGTTAACTACAATGAGCAGTTCTTC.

This sequence joins TRBV10-1 and TRBJ1-5, with TRBD1 matching 7 bases. CDR1 is WNHNN, CDR2 SYGVQD, per germline (reference sequence). The length of the CDR3 is 15 residues. The junction had 5 bases not matched to a gene; V was cut back by 2 bases and J by 4 bases. The CDR3 nucleotides are TGCGCCAGCAGTGAGACGGGACAGTATAATCAGCCCCAGCATTTT. Translating gives CASSETGQYNQPQHF.

The V and J genes are TRBV5-1 and TRBJ2-2; 8 bases align to TRBD1. The CDR3 loop spans 14 amino acids. Germline CDR1 and CDR2: SGHRS and YFSETQ. V lost 6 bases, J lost 4 bases, and 5 bases stayed unmatched. The CDR3 coding sequence is TGCGCCAGCAACGACAGGGGAGGCACCGGGGAGCTGTTTTTT. Protein product: CASNDRGGTGELFF.

This clone was counted once. The rearrangement uses TRBV19 and TRBJ1-2, with D unclear. The germline V gene encodes CDR1 LNHDA and CDR2 SQIVND (reference sequence). Trimming shortened V by 3 bases and J by 4 bases, and 9 bases separated the two germline ends. The CDR3 covers 13 residues. CDR3 residues: CASSIMEFYGYTF. As DNA, the CDR3 is TGTGCCAGTAGTATCATGGAATTCTATGGCTACACCTTC.

This chain joins TRBV28 and TRBJ2-7; D is ambiguous. The CDR3 runs 11 residues. Trimming cost V 2 bases and J 4 bases, with 3 bases left between them. Germline V gene lookup returns CDR1 MDHEN and CDR2 SYDVKM. The DNA of the CDR3 is TGTGCCAGCAGTTTAAAATACGAGCAGTACTTC. Residues: CASSLKYEQYF.